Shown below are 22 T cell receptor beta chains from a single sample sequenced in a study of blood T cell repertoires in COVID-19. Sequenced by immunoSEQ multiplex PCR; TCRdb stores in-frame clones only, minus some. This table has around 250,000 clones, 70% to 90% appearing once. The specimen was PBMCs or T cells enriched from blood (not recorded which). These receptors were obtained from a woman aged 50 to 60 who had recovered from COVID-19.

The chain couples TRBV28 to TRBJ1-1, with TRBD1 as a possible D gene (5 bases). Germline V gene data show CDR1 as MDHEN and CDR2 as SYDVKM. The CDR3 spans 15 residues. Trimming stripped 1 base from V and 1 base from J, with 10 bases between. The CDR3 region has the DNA TGTGCCAGCAGTTTATTCGGACACCCGAACACTGAAGCTTTCTTT. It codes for CASSLFGHPNTEAFF.

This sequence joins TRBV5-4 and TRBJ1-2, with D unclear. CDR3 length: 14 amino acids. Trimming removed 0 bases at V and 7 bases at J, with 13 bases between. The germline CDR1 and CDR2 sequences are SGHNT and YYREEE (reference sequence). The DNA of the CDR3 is TGTGCCAGCAGCTTGGCGTGGAGGGTCGGTGGCTACACCTTC. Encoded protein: CASSLAWRVGGYTF.

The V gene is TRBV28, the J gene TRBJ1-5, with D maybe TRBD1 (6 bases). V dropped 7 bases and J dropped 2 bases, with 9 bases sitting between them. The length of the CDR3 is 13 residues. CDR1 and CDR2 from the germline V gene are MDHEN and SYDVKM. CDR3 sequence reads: CASTPGGNQPQHF. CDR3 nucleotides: TGTGCCAGCACTCCAGGGGGCAATCAGCCCCAGCATTTT.

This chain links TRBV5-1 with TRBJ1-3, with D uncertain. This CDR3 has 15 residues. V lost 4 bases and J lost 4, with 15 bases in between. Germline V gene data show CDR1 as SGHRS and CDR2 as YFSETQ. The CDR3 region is CASSNTGITGNTIYF. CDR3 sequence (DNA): TGCGCCAGCAGCAACACGGGGATCACCGGAAACACCATATATTTT.

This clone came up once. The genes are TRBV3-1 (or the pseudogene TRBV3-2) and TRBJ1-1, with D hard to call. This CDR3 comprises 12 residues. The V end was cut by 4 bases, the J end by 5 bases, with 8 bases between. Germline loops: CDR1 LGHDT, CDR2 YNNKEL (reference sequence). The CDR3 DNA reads TGTGCCAGCAGCCCCCGGGGTACTGAAGCTTTCTTT. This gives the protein CASSPRGTEAFF.

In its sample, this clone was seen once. CDR3 DNA: TGTGCCAGCAGCGGACAGGGACACTCTGGAAACACCATATATTTT. Translation: CASSGQGHSGNTIYF. The chain recombines TRBV2 with TRBJ1-3, with 8 bases fitting TRBD1. Looked up from germline, CDR1 is SNHLY and CDR2 is FYNNEI. V shed 6 bases, J shed 0 bases, and the junction held 4 bases outside the gene matches. This CDR3 spans 15 amino acids.

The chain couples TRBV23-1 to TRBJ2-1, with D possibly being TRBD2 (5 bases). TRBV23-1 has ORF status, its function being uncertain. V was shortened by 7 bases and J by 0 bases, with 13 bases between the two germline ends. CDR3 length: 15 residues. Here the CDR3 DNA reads TGCGCCAGCAAGGACTGGCGCGTCTCCTACAATGAGCAGTTCTTC. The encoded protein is CASKDWRVSYNEQFF.

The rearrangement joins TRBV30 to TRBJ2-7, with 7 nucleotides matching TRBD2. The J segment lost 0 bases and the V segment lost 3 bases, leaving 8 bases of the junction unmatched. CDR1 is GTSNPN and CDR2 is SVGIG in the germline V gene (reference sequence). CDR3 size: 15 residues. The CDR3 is CAWRLWGGYSYEQYF. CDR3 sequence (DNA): TGTGCCTGGAGGTTATGGGGGGGATACTCCTACGAGCAGTACTTC.

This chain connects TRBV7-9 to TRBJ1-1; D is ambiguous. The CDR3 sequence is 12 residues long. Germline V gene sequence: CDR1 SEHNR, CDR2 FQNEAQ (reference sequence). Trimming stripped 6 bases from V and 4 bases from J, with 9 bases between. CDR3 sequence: CASRGEGTEAFF. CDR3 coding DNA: TGTGCCAGCAGAGGAGAGGGCACTGAAGCTTTCTTT.

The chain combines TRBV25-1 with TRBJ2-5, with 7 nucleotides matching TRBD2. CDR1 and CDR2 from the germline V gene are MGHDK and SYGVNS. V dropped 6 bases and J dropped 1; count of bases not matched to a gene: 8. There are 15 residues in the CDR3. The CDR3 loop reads CASSFPGGGQETQYF. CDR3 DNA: TGTGCCAGCAGCTTCCCGGGAGGAGGCCAAGAGACCCAGTACTTC.

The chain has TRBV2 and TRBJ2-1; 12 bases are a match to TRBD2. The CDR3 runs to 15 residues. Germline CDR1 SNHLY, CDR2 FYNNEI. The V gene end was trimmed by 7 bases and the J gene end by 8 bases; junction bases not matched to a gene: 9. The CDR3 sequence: CASKRLAGEIDEQFF. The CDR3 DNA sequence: TGTGCCAGCAAACGACTAGCGGGAGAAATAGATGAGCAGTTCTTC.

The CDR3 region has the DNA TGTGCCAGCAGCCCCGGGACTAGCCCTACCTACGAGCAGTACTTC. Translation gives CASSPGTSPTYEQYF. V gene TRBV7-9 combines with J gene TRBJ2-7; 9 bases agree with TRBD2. From germline, CDR1 is SEHNR and CDR2 FQNEAQ (reference sequence). The CDR3 has 15 amino acids. Losses at the gene ends were 5 bases for V and 2 bases for J; bases not matched to a gene: 7.

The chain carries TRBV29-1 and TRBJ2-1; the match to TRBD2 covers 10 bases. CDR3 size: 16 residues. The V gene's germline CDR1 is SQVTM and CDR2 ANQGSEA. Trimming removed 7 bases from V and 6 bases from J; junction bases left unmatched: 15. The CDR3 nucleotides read TGCAGCGCCGAAGCGGGAGGGCCGTTAGCCATCAATGAGCAGTTCTTC. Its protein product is CSAEAGGPLAINEQFF.

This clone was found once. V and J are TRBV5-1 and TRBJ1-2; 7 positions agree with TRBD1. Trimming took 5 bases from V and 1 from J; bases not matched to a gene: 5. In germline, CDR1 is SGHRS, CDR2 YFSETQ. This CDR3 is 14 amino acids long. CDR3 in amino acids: CASRAGQNNYGYTF. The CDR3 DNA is TGCGCCAGCAGGGCGGGACAGAATAACTATGGCTACACCTTC.

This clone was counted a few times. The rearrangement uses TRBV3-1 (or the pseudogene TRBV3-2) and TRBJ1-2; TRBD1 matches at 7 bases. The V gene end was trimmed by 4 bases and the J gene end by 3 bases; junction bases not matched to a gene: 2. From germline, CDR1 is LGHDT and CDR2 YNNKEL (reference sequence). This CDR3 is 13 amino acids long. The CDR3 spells CASSPGQHYGYTF. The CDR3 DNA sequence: TGTGCCAGCAGCCCGGGACAGCACTATGGCTACACCTTC.

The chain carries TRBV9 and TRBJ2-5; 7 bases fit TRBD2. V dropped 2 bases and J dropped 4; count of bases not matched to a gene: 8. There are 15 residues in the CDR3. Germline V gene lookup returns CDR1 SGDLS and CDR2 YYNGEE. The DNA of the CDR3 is TGTGCCAGCAGCGTGGCGGGGGATTTTAGAGAGACCCAGTACTTC. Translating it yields CASSVAGDFRETQYF. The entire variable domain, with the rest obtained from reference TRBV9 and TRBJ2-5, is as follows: DSGVTQTPKHLITATGQRVTLRCSPRSGDLSVYWYQQSLDQGLQFLIQYYNGEERAKGNILERFSAQQFPDLHSELNLSSLELGDSALYFCASSVAGDFRETQYFGPGTRLLVL.

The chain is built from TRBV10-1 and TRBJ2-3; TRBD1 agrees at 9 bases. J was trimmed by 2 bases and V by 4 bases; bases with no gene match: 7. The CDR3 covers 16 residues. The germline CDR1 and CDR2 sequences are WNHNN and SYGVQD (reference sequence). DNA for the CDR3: TGCGCCAGCAGTGCCCTGACAGGGGGACTCACAGATACGCAGTATTTT. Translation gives CASSALTGGLTDTQYF.

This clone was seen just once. The CDR3 spells CASSPAGAPTEAFF. The CDR3 coding sequence is TGTGCCAGCAGCCCCGCGGGGGCGCCCACTGAAGCTTTCTTT. This chain connects TRBV7-3 to TRBJ1-1; possible D gene TRBD1, 6 bases. The V gene's germline CDR1 is SGHTA and CDR2 FQGTGA. The CDR3 totals 14 residues. Trimming left V 5 bases short and J 4 bases short, with 14 bases between.

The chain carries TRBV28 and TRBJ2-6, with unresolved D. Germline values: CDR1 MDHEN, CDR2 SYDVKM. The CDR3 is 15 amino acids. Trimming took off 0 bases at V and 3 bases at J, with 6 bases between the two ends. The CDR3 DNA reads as TGTGCCAGCAGTTTATGGGCAGGTGGGGCCAACGTCCTGACTTTC. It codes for CASSLWAGGANVLTF.

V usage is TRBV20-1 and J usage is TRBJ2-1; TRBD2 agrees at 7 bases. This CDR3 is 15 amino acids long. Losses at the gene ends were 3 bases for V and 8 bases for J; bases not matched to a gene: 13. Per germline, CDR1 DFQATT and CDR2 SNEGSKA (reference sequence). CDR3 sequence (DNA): TGCAGTGCTAGTGTGTTGGGCGGGAGAAGCCATGAGCAGTTCTTC. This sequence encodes CSASVLGGRSHEQFF.

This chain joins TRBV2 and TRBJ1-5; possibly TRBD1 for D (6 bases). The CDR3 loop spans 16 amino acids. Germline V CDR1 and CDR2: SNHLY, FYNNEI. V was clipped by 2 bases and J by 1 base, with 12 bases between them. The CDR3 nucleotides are TGTGCCAGCAGTGAAATCGGGGGGCAAAGCAATCAGCCCCAGCATTTT. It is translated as CASSEIGGQSNQPQHF. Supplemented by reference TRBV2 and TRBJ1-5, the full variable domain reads EPEVTQTPSHQVTQMGQEVILRCVPISNHLYFYWYRQILGQKVEFLVSFYNNEISEKSEIFDDQFSVERPDGSNFTLKIRSTKLEDSAMYFCASSEIGGQSNQPQHFGDGTRLSIL.

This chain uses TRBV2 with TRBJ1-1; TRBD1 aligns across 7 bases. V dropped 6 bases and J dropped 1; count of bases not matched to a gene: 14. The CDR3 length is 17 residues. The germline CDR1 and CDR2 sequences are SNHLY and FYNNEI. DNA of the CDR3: TGTGCCAGCAGGGTGGACAGGACTACCCAACCGAACACTGAAGCTTTCTTT. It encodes CASRVDRTTQPNTEAFF.